A selection of T cell receptor beta chains follows, all from one sample in a study. TCRdb itself ran the RT-PCR reads through MiXCR, one entry per CDR3 protein. The sample records about 680,000 distinct CDR3 sequences, over 12% being singletons. The sequencing sample was made of memory CD4+ T cells from blood. The receptors come from a female donor in good health, serving as a healthy control. Each CDR3 is given with its conserved first and last residue. The D gene is left open where the match is weak. Expanded clones are given a class, and other clones once, few, many or no size at all.

>TRBJ2-5|-|TRBV30|few
TGTGCCTGGAATCAATTGGGTTTTCAAGAGACCCAGTACTTC
CAWNQLGFQETQYF
>TRBJ1-1|TRBD1|TRBV12-3/TRBV12-4|-
TGTGCCAGCAGTTCACCGGGACAGGGGGACACTGAAGCTTTCTTT
CASSSPGQGDTEAFF
>TRBJ2-5|-|TRBV5-1|many
TGCGCCAGCAGCGTAGCGGACCCTCGGCAAGAGACCCAGTACTTC
CASSVADPRQETQYF
>TRBJ2-2|TRBD2|TRBV27|-
TGTGCCCGTATCTCCCTGGGGGGACTAGCGGGAAAAGGGGCCGGGGAGCTGTTTTTT
CARISLGGLAGKGAGELFF
>TRBJ2-5|TRBD1|TRBV20-1|few
TGCAGTGCAGTCCCGGGACAGGGGGCCCCCCCCCAAGAGACCCAGTACTTC
CSAVPGQGAPPQETQYF
>TRBJ1-2|TRBD1|TRBV7-9|few
TGTGCCAGCAGCTTAGACAGGGGCATGTACTATGGCTACACCTTC
CASSLDRGMYYGYTF
>TRBJ2-5|TRBD1|TRBV24-1|many
TGTGCCACCAGTGAAAGTGGGACAGGGAAGGAAGAGACCCAGTACTTC
CATSESGTGKEETQYF
>TRBJ1-1|-|TRBV4-1|few
TGCGCCAGCAGCTCCCTCCGAACGCGGCCTTCCACTGAAGCTTTCTTT
CASSSLRTRPSTEAFF
>TRBJ2-3|TRBD1|TRBV15|many
TGTGCCACCAGCAGAGGGACAGGAATCGGTACAGATACGCAGTATTTT
CATSRGTGIGTDTQYF
>TRBJ2-2|TRBD1|TRBV6-5|-
TGTGCCAGCACTTGGACAGGGCCGCACACCGGGGAGCTGTTTTTT
CASTWTGPHTGELFF
>TRBJ2-1|TRBD2|TRBV7-2|-
TGTGCCAGCAGCTTCAGAGCGGGAGTCCGGGGGGGAGAGTTCTTC
CASSFRAGVRGGEFF